The 30 T cell receptor beta chains given below trace back to one sample, sequenced in a study of blood T cell repertoires in COVID-19. Sequencing was performed with immunoSEQ multiplex PCR; in TCRdb, only in-frame clones are kept and a portion is missing. This sample has about 150,000 clones, with 80% to 90% found just once. Source material: peripheral blood. The receptors originated from a woman aged 40 to 49 with acute or convalescent COVID-19.

This clone appeared a single time. V and J are TRBV5-1 and TRBJ2-5, with 8 bases aligning to TRBD2. This CDR3 region has 15 residues. The germline CDR1 and CDR2 sequences are SGHRS and YFSETQ. J lost 1 base, V lost 3 bases, and 5 bases had no gene match. The CDR3 region is CASSSYLAGQETQYF. CDR3 in DNA: TGCGCCAGCAGCTCATACCTAGCGGGCCAAGAGACCCAGTACTTC.

V gene TRBV5-1 combines with J gene TRBJ2-2, with a possible D match to TRBD1 (5 bases). Trimming pared 1 base from V and 2 bases from J, leaving 6 bases between. Germline V gene lookup returns CDR1 SGHRS and CDR2 YFSETQ. The CDR3 consists of 14 residues. The CDR3 reads CASSLQGNTGELFF. DNA for the CDR3: TGCGCCAGCAGCTTGCAGGGAAACACCGGGGAGCTGTTTTTT. The entire variable domain, with the rest obtained from reference TRBV5-1 and TRBJ2-2, is as follows: KAGVTQTPRYLIKTRGQQVTLSCSPISGHRSVSWYQQTPGQGLQFLFEYFSETQRNKGNFPGRFSGRQFSNSRSEMNVSTLELGDSALYLCASSLQGNTGELFFGEGSRLTVL.

The chain is built from TRBV9 and TRBJ2-3, with D perhaps matching TRBD2 (6 bases). There are 16 residues in the CDR3. The V end was cut by 2 bases, the J end by 0 bases, with 13 bases between. Per the germline V gene, CDR1 is SGDLS and CDR2 is YYNGEE. CDR3 nucleotide sequence: TGTGCCAGCAGCGTCTACCGGGAGACTAGCACAGATACGCAGTATTTT. Its protein is CASSVYRETSTDTQYF.

This chain joins TRBV9 and TRBJ2-3; TRBD1 matches 10 bases. The CDR3 sequence is 16 residues long. With V trimmed by 3 bases and J by 4 bases, 8 bases remained unmatched. Germline values: CDR1 SGDLS, CDR2 YYNGEE. The chain's CDR3 is CASSARQGAAADTQYF. The DNA for the CDR3 is TGTGCCAGCAGCGCTAGACAGGGGGCCGCGGCAGATACGCAGTATTTT.

This chain connects TRBV2 to TRBJ2-3, with D hard to call. Trimming shortened V by 6 bases and J by 0 bases, and 13 bases separated the two germline ends. Germline V lookup: CDR1 SNHLY, CDR2 FYNNEI. This CDR3 region has 15 residues. In nucleotides, the CDR3 is TGTGCCAGCAGGACGGCAGGAATTAGCACAGATACGCAGTATTTT. Protein: CASRTAGISTDTQYF.

The chain is built from TRBV24-1 and TRBJ1-5, with D possibly TRBD1 on 6 matching bases. Per germline, CDR1 KGHDR and CDR2 SFDVKD. This CDR3 is built from 16 residues. With 10 bases removed from V and 0 bases from J, the gap between germline ends came to 18 bases. The CDR3 sequence: CATFNRDTDSNQPQHF. Here the CDR3 DNA reads TGTGCCACGTTCAATCGGGACACTGATAGCAATCAGCCCCAGCATTTT.

The rearrangement joins TRBV19 to TRBJ2-7, with TRBD1 as a possible D gene (6 bases). Germline CDR1 and CDR2: LNHDA and SQIVND (reference sequence). The CDR3 totals 13 residues. V gave up 6 bases and J gave up 2 bases, with 11 bases separating them. CDR3 loop: CASRGDKTYEQYF. CDR3 in DNA: TGTGCCAGTAGGGGGGACAAAACCTACGAGCAGTACTTC.

The chain uses TRBV27 and TRBJ1-6; tentatively, D is TRBD1 (6 bases). V gave up 2 bases and J gave up 3 bases, with 14 bases separating them. Germline loops: CDR1 MNHEY, CDR2 SMNVEV (reference sequence). The length of the CDR3 is 17 residues. The CDR3 DNA is TGTGCCAGCAGTTTAAACCGACAGGTCCGCTATAATTCACCCCTCCACTTT. It codes for CASSLNRQVRYNSPLHF.

The table lists this clone with a count of one. In nucleotides, the CDR3 is TGTGCCAGCAGTTACTCAAGGACAGGGCAGGACTATGGCTACACCTTC. Protein sequence: CASSYSRTGQDYGYTF. The chain employs TRBV6-5 and TRBJ1-2; TRBD1 matches 8 bases. V shed 0 bases, J shed 3 bases, and the junction held 6 bases outside the gene matches. The CDR3 is 16 residues long. The germline V gene has CDR1 MNHEY and CDR2 SVGAGI.

This sequence joins TRBV19 and TRBJ1-4; tentatively, D is TRBD1 (5 bases). The CDR3 is made up of 15 amino acids. CDR1 LNHDA and CDR2 SQIVND come from the germline V gene (reference sequence). The V gene lost 5 bases and the J gene lost 7 bases, with 17 bases spanning the gap. Here the CDR3 reads CASSRLGQESEKLFF. CDR3 coding DNA: TGTGCCAGTAGTCGTTTGGGGCAGGAAAGTGAAAAACTGTTTTTT.

The chain employs TRBV19 and TRBJ2-3, with D perhaps matching TRBD1 (5 bases). The CDR3 contains 14 residues. V dropped 5 bases and J dropped 4 bases, with 13 bases sitting between them. Germline-derived CDR1 and CDR2 are LNHDA and SQIVND (reference sequence). CDR3 residues: CASSVSGSSDTQYF. For the CDR3, the DNA is TGTGCCAGTAGTGTATCAGGGTCGTCAGATACGCAGTATTTT. Full variable domain (missing parts from reference TRBV19 and TRBJ2-3): DGGITQSPKYLFRKEGQNVTLSCEQNLNHDAMYWYRQDPGQGLRLIYYSQIVNDFQKGDIAEGYSVSREKKESFPLTVTSAQKNPTAFYLCASSVSGSSDTQYFGPGTRLTVL.

In its sample, this clone was seen once. The V call is TRBV14, the J call TRBJ2-3, with D possibly TRBD1 on 6 matching bases. With 5 bases removed from V and 0 bases from J, the gap between germline ends came to 6 bases. This CDR3 comprises 13 residues. Germline loops: CDR1 SGHDN, CDR2 FVKESK. In nucleotides, the CDR3 is TGTGCCAGCAGCAGGGGGAGCACAGATACGCAGTATTTT. Amino acids: CASSRGSTDTQYF. Full variable domain (missing parts from reference TRBV14 and TRBJ2-3): EAGVTQFPSHSVIEKGQTVTLRCDPISGHDNLYWYRRVMGKEIKFLLHFVKESKQDESGMPNNRFLAERTGGTYSTLKVQPAELEDSGVYFCASSRGSTDTQYFGPGTRLTVL.

This clone was counted once. This sequence joins TRBV7-9 and TRBJ2-7, with 9 bases lining up with TRBD1. Germline V CDR1 and CDR2: SEHNR, FQNEAQ (reference sequence). V lost 5 bases and J lost 5; bases outside the gene matches: 19. CDR3 size: 18 residues. CDR3 sequence reads: CASSMKYSGTGTTHEQYF. Written as DNA, the CDR3 is TGTGCCAGCAGCATGAAATACTCCGGGACAGGGACTACCCACGAGCAGTACTTC.

This rearrangement joins TRBV7-9 to TRBJ1-2; tentative D call: TRBD1 (5 bases). In germline, CDR1 is SEHNR, CDR2 FQNEAQ (reference sequence). V shed 0 bases and J shed 8 bases, with 16 bases lying between them. The CDR3 contains 15 residues. The CDR3 sequence: CASSLATGGSSGYTF. CDR3 nucleotides: TGTGCCAGCAGCTTAGCCACGGGGGGATCGAGCGGCTACACCTTC.

This sequence joins TRBV28 and TRBJ2-4; the match to TRBD1 covers 7 bases. The V and J ends lost 4 bases and 0 bases, in that order; junction bases with no gene match: 6. CDR3 length: 16 residues. Germline V lookup: CDR1 MDHEN, CDR2 SYDVKM. DNA of the CDR3: TGTGCCAGCAGTTCCAGGGGGACCATAGCCAAAAACATTCAGTACTTC. Translating gives CASSSRGTIAKNIQYF. Full variable domain (missing parts from reference TRBV28 and TRBJ2-4): DVKVTQSSRYLVKRTGEKVFLECVQDMDHENMFWYRQDPGLGLRLIYFSYDVKMKEKGDIPEGYSVSREKKERFSLILESASTNQTSMYLCASSSRGTIAKNIQYFGAGTRLSVL.

This clone was detected once. This CDR3 is CASSSDSPSYNEQFF. In DNA, the CDR3 is TGTGCCAGCAGTTCAGACAGTCCCTCCTACAATGAGCAGTTCTTC. The V and J genes are TRBV2 and TRBJ2-1, with D possibly TRBD1 on 5 matching bases. Trimming removed 5 bases from V and 0 bases from J, with 11 bases in between. Germline values: CDR1 SNHLY, CDR2 FYNNEI. The CDR3 spans 15 residues.

The chain recombines TRBV13 with TRBJ1-1; 9 nucleotides match TRBD1. This CDR3 is 18 amino acids long. The germline CDR1 and CDR2 sequences are PRHDT and FYEKMQ (reference sequence). V lost 5 bases to trimming and J lost 3 bases; unmatched junction nucleotides: 16. For the CDR3, the DNA is TGTGCCAGCAGCCCAAACTTGGGGGACAGGGATTCGCACACTGAAGCTTTCTTT. Translation gives CASSPNLGDRDSHTEAFF.

The chain carries TRBV9 and TRBJ1-1; D gene uncertain. V was shortened by 0 bases and J by 0 bases, with 3 bases between the two germline ends. The CDR3 totals 13 residues. Germline V gene sequence: CDR1 SGDLS, CDR2 YYNGEE. The CDR3 loop is CASSVVVNTEAFF. CDR3 nucleotide sequence: TGTGCCAGCAGCGTAGTAGTGAACACTGAAGCTTTCTTT. The full variable domain, rest sourced from reference TRBV9 and TRBJ1-1, is DSGVTQTPKHLITATGQRVTLRCSPRSGDLSVYWYQQSLDQGLQFLIQYYNGEERAKGNILERFSAQQFPDLHSELNLSSLELGDSALYFCASSVVVNTEAFFGQGTRLTVV.

This rearrangement joins TRBV6-6 to TRBJ1-6; the D gene is possibly TRBD1 (5 bases). V was shortened by 10 bases and J by 6 bases, with 22 bases between the two germline ends. Germline CDR1 is MNHNY and CDR2 is SVGAGI (reference sequence). The CDR3 runs 16 residues. In DNA form, the CDR3 reads TGTGCCACCAAGGGGAGGGGACCGTTGACTAATTCACCCCTCCACTTT. Protein product: CATKGRGPLTNSPLHF.

The rearrangement joins TRBV6-5 to TRBJ2-1, with D unclear. This CDR3 spans 11 amino acids. The germline gives CDR1 MNHEY, CDR2 SVGAGI. The V and J ends lost 8 bases and 3 bases respectively, with 5 bases between them. The CDR3, as DNA: TGTGCCAGCCAAATCTACAATGAGCAGTTCTTC. This gives the protein CASQIYNEQFF.

The chain links TRBV14 to TRBJ2-7, with 7 nucleotides matching TRBD2. Looked up from germline, CDR1 is SGHDN and CDR2 is FVKESK. The J segment lost 10 bases and the V segment lost 1 base, leaving 4 bases of the junction unmatched. This CDR3 has 12 residues. Written as DNA, the CDR3 is TGTGCCAGCAGCCAAGTGGGGGGGGTACAGTACTTC. As protein: CASSQVGGVQYF.

The chain joins TRBV7-8 to TRBJ1-1, with 7 bases fitting TRBD1. This CDR3 is 16 amino acids long. Germline CDR1 SGHVS, CDR2 FQNEAQ. J lost 5 bases, V lost 5 bases, and 14 bases had no gene match. The CDR3 coding sequence is TGTGCCAGCAGCGCAACCAGAGGGGGCGCCTGGACTGAAGCTTTCTTT. This sequence encodes CASSATRGGAWTEAFF.

The gene calls are TRBV15 and TRBJ2-5; 7 nucleotides align to TRBD1. Germline CDR1 and CDR2: LNHNV and YYDKDF (reference sequence). The CDR3 consists of 16 residues. V dropped 0 bases and J dropped 2; count of bases not matched to a gene: 6. CDR3 bases: TGTGCCACCAGCAGAGAGGGGACAGAAGTTCAAGAGACCCAGTACTTC. Protein product: CATSREGTEVQETQYF.

The chain recombines TRBV10-3 with TRBJ1-1; the D gene is possibly TRBD1 (6 bases). V lost 11 bases and J lost 0, with 13 bases in between. The CDR3 consists of 13 residues. Germline-derived CDR1 and CDR2 are ENHRY and SYGVKD. CDR3 in amino acids: CASHREMNTEAFF. CDR3 in DNA: TGTGCCTCCCACAGGGAGATGAACACTGAAGCTTTCTTT.

The chain is built from TRBV6-5 and TRBJ2-1, with a possible D match to TRBD1 (5 bases). Germline CDR1 is MNHEY and CDR2 is SVGAGI. V lost 6 bases and J 5 bases, leaving 14 bases between the germline ends. The CDR3 loop spans 14 amino acids. CDR3 in amino acids: CASSLMDNNNEQFF. Written as DNA, the CDR3 is TGTGCCAGCAGCCTCATGGACAACAACAATGAGCAGTTCTTC.

This chain's CDR3 is CASSLIGTSVGNEQFF. The CDR3 DNA reads TGTGCCAGCAGCTTAATCGGGACTAGCGTAGGCAATGAGCAGTTCTTC. V and J are TRBV7-6 and TRBJ2-1; the match to TRBD2 covers 10 bases. Germline loops: CDR1 SGHVS, CDR2 FNYEAQ. The CDR3 is made up of 16 amino acids. V gave up 2 bases and J gave up 6 bases; unmatched junction bases: 7.

The gene calls are TRBV6-5 and TRBJ1-5, with D uncertain. This CDR3 is built from 14 residues. CDR1 is MNHEY, CDR2 SVGAGI, per germline. Between the trimmed V and J ends, which lost 3 bases and 3 bases, there was a span of 9 bases. The CDR3 DNA sequence: TGTGCCAGCAGTTATTCTATAAACAATCAGCCCCAGCATTTT. It encodes CASSYSINNQPQHF.

The chain links TRBV24-1 to TRBJ2-1, with a weak D call TRBD1 (6 bases). The CDR3 sequence is 14 residues long. Germline V gene sequence: CDR1 KGHDR, CDR2 SFDVKD. Deletions cut 2 bases from V and 10 bases from J, with 14 bases between. The chain's CDR3 is CATSDSTGPREQFF. CDR3 in DNA: TGTGCCACCAGTGATTCTACAGGGCCCCGGGAGCAGTTCTTC.

This CDR3 is CAISRTSTDTQYF. The DNA for the CDR3 is TGTGCCATCAGCCGGACTAGCACAGATACGCAGTATTTT. This sequence joins TRBV10-3 and TRBJ2-3; weak D call: TRBD2 (5 bases). The V end lost 6 bases, the J end lost 0 bases, and 7 bases lay between the germline ends. CDR1 is ENHRY and CDR2 is SYGVKD in the germline V gene. The CDR3 runs to 13 residues.

This clone was picked up one time. V usage is TRBV27 and J usage is TRBJ1-1; the D is unclear. V gave up 1 base and J gave up 12 bases, with 12 bases separating them. Germline CDR1 and CDR2: MNHEY and SMNVEV (reference sequence). This CDR3 has 12 amino acids. The CDR3, as DNA: TGTGCCAGCAGTTTATTGGACGGGAGGTCTTTCTTT. As protein: CASSLLDGRSFF.